The entry that follows covers one TCR beta chain sequence. Its antigen is not identified. The naive CD8 population came from CD45RO-negative cells selected for CCR7, without terminally differentiated effector memory CD45RA+ cells. These data belong to a study of shared clonotypes between healthy human individuals. Overall study results and limits: The represented genetic and exposure-history diversity was limited by the small number of donors.

Assay used: immunoSEQ multiplex PCR; TCRdb lists only in-frame clones, some missing. The data contain approximately 810,000 clones, 80% to 95% of them singletons. This CDR3 region has 17 residues. J was trimmed by 0 bases and V by 8 bases; bases with no gene match: 13. CDR1 and CDR2 (germline): PRHDT, FYEKMQ (reference sequence). What was sequenced was naive CD8+ T cells sorted from blood. The receptor was derived from a man aged 30 to 45 in good health. V usage is TRBV13 and J usage is TRBJ1-3, with TRBD1 matching over 7 bases. DNA of the CDR3: TGTGCCAGCTCCATGGGCGGGACAGTGAGCTCTGGAAACACCATATATTTT. It specifies CASSMGGTVSSGNTIYF.